This T cell receptor (beta chain) is drawn from a study of blood T cells in healthy people across ages. Researchers report isolating at least 6 million PBMCs per sample. V dropped 0 bases and J dropped 5; count of bases not matched to a gene: 14. Germline-derived CDR1 and CDR2 are MGHRA and YSYEKL. This CDR3 has 19 residues. Using a J-beta primer mix together with a sample-barcoded 5' primer, a second PCR was run for about 6 to 11 cycles. Every single cDNA molecule received a tag from a template-switch adaptor with 12 random nucleotides. Using its own MiXCR run on the 5' RACE reads, TCRdb lists one record per CDR3 protein. This sample has 700,000 to 800,000 distinct CDR3 sequences; roughly 47% occur once, and the top ten carry 20% to 25%. This clonotype was recorded a few times. The antigen remains unidentified. Whole-study findings and limits: Bulk PBMC profiling left naive and antigen-experienced comparisons inconclusive. Donor CMV status was unknown, possibly confounding expanded clonotype changes.

The source material was blood. This sequence originates from a woman aged 60-75 years in good health. The V gene is TRBV4-1, the J gene TRBJ1-5, with 9 bases aligning to TRBD1. Here the CDR3 DNA reads TGCGCCAGCAGCCAAGATCGAGTCGTGCAGTGGGACAGGGATCAGCCCCAGCATTTT. Protein sequence: CASSQDRVVQWDRDQPQHF.